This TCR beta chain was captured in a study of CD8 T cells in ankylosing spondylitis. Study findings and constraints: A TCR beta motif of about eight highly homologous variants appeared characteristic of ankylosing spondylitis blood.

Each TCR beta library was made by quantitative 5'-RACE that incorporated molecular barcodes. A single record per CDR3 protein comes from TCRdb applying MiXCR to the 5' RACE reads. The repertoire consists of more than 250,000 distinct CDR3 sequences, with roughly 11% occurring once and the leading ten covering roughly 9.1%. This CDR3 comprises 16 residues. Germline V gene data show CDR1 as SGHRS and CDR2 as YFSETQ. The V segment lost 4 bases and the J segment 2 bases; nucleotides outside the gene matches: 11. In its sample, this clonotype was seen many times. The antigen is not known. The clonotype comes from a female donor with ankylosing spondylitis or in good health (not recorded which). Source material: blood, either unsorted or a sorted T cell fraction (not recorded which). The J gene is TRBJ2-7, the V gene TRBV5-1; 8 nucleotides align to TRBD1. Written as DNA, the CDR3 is TGCGCCAGCAGCCAGACAGGGGCCCTGCAGACCTACGAGCAGTACTTC. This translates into CASSQTGALQTYEQYF.